This T cell receptor (beta chain) was sequenced in a study of T cells in Graves' hyperthyroidism and ophthalmopathy. Disease duration under 2 months; hyperthyroidism patients were aged 18 to 65. Uncontrolled infection, other autoimmune disease, pregnancy or lactation excluded patients. The TCR beta CDR3 regions underwent amplification using RNA transcripts as the source. A first-round RT-PCR of the TCR CDR3 used the HTBI primer set. MiXCR, run by TCRdb on the multiplex PCR reads, gives a single entry per CDR3 protein. The data contain fewer than 400,000 distinct CDR3 sequences, 25% of them seen just once; the ten biggest clones take up 73%. Germline CDR1 and CDR2: MNHEY and SMNVEV (reference sequence). This CDR3 has 14 amino acids. A word on this clonotype: The junction departs from germline at one end; a sequencing error may be responsible.

Input material: blood. This clonotype was sampled from a man aged 45-65 years with Graves' hyperthyroidism. V usage is TRBV27 and J usage is TRBJ2-3; either TRBD1 or TRBD2 may fit D (5 bases each). CDR3 amino acids: CATSERDSTDTQYF. Here the CDR3 DNA reads TGTGCCACCAGTGAAAGGGACAGCACAGATACGCAGTATTTT.